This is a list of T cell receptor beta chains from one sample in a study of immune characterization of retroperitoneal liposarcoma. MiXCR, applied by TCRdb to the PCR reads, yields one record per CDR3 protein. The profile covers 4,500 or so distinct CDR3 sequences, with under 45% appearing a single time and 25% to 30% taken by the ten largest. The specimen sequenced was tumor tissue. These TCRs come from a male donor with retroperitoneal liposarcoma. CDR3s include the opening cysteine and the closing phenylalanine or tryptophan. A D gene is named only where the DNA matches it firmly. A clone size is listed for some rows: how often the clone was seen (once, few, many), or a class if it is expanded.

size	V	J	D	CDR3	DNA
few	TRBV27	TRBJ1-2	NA	CASSFGQGGGYTF	TGTGCCAGCAGTTTCGGGCAGGGCGGAGGCTACACCTTC
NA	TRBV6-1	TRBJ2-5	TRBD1	CASSQTWTGWETQYF	TGTGCCAGCAGTCAAACCTGGACAGGGTGGGAGACCCAGTACTTC
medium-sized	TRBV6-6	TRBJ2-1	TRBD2	CASIASGSNEQFF	TGTGCCAGCATCGCTAGCGGGAGCAATGAGCAGTTCTTC
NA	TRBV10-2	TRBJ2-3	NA	CASSDTRGGSDTQYF	TGCGCCAGCAGCGATACTAGAGGAGGGTCAGATACGCAGTATTTT
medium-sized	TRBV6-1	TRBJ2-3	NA	CASSDGVTYTDTQYF	TGTGCCAGCAGTGACGGGGTCACCTACACAGATACGCAGTATTTT
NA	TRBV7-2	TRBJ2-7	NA	CASSLDRSLSYEQYF	TGTGCCAGCAGCTTAGACCGCTCCTTATCCTACGAGCAGTACTTC
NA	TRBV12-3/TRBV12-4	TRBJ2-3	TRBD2	CASSGTSGGATDTQYF	TGTGCCAGCAGTGGTACTAGCGGGGGGGCGACAGATACGCAGTATTTT
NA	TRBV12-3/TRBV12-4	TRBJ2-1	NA	CASSLRRREQFF	TGTGCCAGCAGTTTACGCCGACGGGAGCAGTTCTTC
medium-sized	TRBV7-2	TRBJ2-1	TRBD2	CASSLALLAGANEQFF	TGTGCCAGCAGCTTAGCGCTTCTAGCGGGAGCTAATGAGCAGTTCTTC
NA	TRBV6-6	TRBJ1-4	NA	CASSYEVGALKLFF	TGTGCCAGCAGTTACGAAGTTGGGGCACTAAAACTGTTTTTT
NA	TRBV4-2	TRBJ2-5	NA	CASSQGPQETQYF	TGTGCCAGCAGCCAAGGACCCCAAGAGACCCAGTACTTC
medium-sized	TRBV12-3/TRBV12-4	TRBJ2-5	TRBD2	CASEYSGGQETQYF	TGTGCCAGCGAGTACTCGGGGGGGCAAGAGACCCAGTACTTC
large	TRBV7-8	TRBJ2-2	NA	CASSLVQGPGELFF	TGTGCCAGCAGCTTAGTACAGGGCCCCGGGGAGCTGTTTTTT
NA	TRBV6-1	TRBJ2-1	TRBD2	CASRGGTSVYNEQFF	TGTGCCAGCAGAGGAGGGACTAGCGTATACAATGAGCAGTTCTTC
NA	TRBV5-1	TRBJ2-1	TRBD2	CASSLARGGNEQFF	TGCGCCAGCAGCTTGGCACGGGGGGGGAATGAGCAGTTCTTC
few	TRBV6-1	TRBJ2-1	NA	CASRRWDGGEQFF	TGTGCCAGCCGCCGTTGGGACGGGGGCGAGCAGTTCTTC
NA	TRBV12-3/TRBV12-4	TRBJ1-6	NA	CASSFVRYSPLHF	TGTGCCAGCAGTTTCGTCAGATATTCACCCCTCCACTTT
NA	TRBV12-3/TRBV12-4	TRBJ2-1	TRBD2	CASSLLAGGYNEQFF	TGTGCCAGCAGTTTACTAGCGGGAGGGTACAATGAGCAGTTCTTC
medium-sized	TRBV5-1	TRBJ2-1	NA	CASKQDEGPYNEQFF	TGCGCCAGCAAGCAAGATGAAGGTCCCTACAATGAGCAGTTCTTC
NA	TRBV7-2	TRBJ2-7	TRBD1	CASSLGTGGNEQYF	TGTGCCAGCAGCTTAGGGACAGGGGGCAATGAGCAGTACTTC
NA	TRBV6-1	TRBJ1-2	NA	CASRSDNLYGYTF	TGTGCCAGCAGATCGGACAACCTCTATGGCTACACCTTC
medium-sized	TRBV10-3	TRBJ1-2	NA	CAISEMGGYGYTF	TGTGCCATCAGTGAAATGGGTGGCTATGGCTACACCTTC
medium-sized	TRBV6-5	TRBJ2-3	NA	CASSYGEVTDTQYF	TGTGCCAGCAGTTACGGGGAGGTAACAGATACGCAGTATTTT
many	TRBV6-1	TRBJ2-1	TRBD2	CASSGPGLEWGLPYNEQFF	TGTGCCAGCAGTGGTCCGGGACTAGAGTGGGGACTACCTTACAATGAGCAGTTCTTC